Included here is one TCR beta chain sequence, with context. What it binds is not known. This PCR relied on a set of 60 Vbeta primers and 13 Jbeta primers. The table came from immunoSEQ multiplex PCR; TCRdb's copy has only in-frame clones and leaves some out. Of about 98,000 clones in the sample, roughly 85% are singletons; the top ten hold approximately 2.4%. This specimen belongs to a study of cytomegalovirus exposure and HLA in healthy donors. V lost 1 base and J lost 7; bases outside the gene matches: 9. From germline, CDR1 is SGHTA and CDR2 FQGTGA. This CDR3 comprises 16 residues. Study-wide results and limits: Cytomegalovirus association was listed for under 200 TCR beta chains. Productive rates of about 90% or about 30% were seen for most TCR beta V segments in an earlier analysis.

The chain combines TRBV7-3 with TRBJ1-2, with TRBD1 identical over 10 bases. Sequences were obtained from PBMCs. This TCR derives from a man between 40 and 49 years old in good health and CMV-seronegative. DNA of the CDR3: TGTGCCAGCAGCTTAAGAGGGGACAGGGGAACGGGTGGCTACACCTTC. Translating it yields CASSLRGDRGTGGYTF.